The rows below give T cell receptor beta chains drawn from one sample of a study of response to subunit inactivated influenza vaccine. A single record per CDR3 protein comes from TCRdb applying MiXCR to the RT-PCR reads. The sample holds roughly 570,000 distinct CDR3 sequences, around 13% seen once. This specimen consisted of PBMCs from blood, obtained about 6 weeks after vaccination. Receptor source: a man aged 45-60 years who received an inactivated influenza vaccine. Both conserved end residues are part of each CDR3. The D gene is left open where the match is weak. The listing skips clone size in some rows; elsewhere it reads once, few, many or a size class.

j_call: TRBJ2-1; v_call: TRBV4-1; d_call: .; clone_size: few; cdr3_aa: CASSLLPGTVYNEQFF; cdr3_nt: TGCGCCAGCAGCCTTCTCCCCGGGACTGTTTACAATGAGCAGTTCTTC
j_call: TRBJ2-5; v_call: TRBV12-3/TRBV12-4; d_call: .; clone_size: many; cdr3_aa: CASTARLASQETQYF; cdr3_nt: TGTGCCAGCACCGCTCGGCTAGCATCACAAGAGACCCAGTACTTC
j_call: TRBJ1-2; v_call: TRBV6-5; d_call: TRBD1; clone_size: few; cdr3_aa: CASSYSDRVYGYTF; cdr3_nt: TGTGCCAGCAGTTACTCCGACAGGGTCTATGGCTACACCTTC
j_call: TRBJ1-5; v_call: TRBV29-1; d_call: TRBD1; clone_size: .; cdr3_aa: CSVAQGIGQPQHF; cdr3_nt: TGCAGCGTAGCACAGGGGATAGGGCAGCCCCAGCATTTT
j_call: TRBJ2-1; v_call: TRBV6-5; d_call: .; clone_size: .; cdr3_aa: CASSYAPLYNEQFF; cdr3_nt: TGTGCCAGCAGTTATGCACCTCTTTACAATGAGCAGTTCTTC
j_call: TRBJ2-4; v_call: TRBV6-2/TRBV6-3; d_call: .; clone_size: few; cdr3_aa: CASSYSSGGNIQYF; cdr3_nt: TGTGCCAGCAGTTACTCCTCAGGGGGGAACATTCAGTACTTC
j_call: TRBJ1-1; v_call: TRBV7-2; d_call: .; clone_size: .; cdr3_aa: CASSQGHPVTEAFF; cdr3_nt: TGTGCCAGCAGCCAGGGACACCCGGTGACTGAAGCTTTCTTT
j_call: TRBJ2-2; v_call: TRBV29-1; d_call: TRBD2; clone_size: .; cdr3_aa: CSIIAGGGTGELFF; cdr3_nt: TGCAGCATTATAGCGGGAGGGGGCACCGGGGAGCTGTTTTTT
j_call: TRBJ2-4; v_call: TRBV18; d_call: .; clone_size: few; cdr3_aa: CASSPPGTLDSFAKNIQYF; cdr3_nt: TGTGCCAGCTCACCACCGGGCACTTTAGATAGTTTCGCCAAAAACATTCAGTACTTC
j_call: TRBJ2-2; v_call: TRBV29-1; d_call: .; clone_size: many; cdr3_aa: CSVEVKRQGNTGELFF; cdr3_nt: TGCAGCGTTGAAGTCAAGAGGCAGGGGAACACCGGGGAGCTGTTTTTT
j_call: TRBJ2-7; v_call: TRBV5-5; d_call: TRBD1; clone_size: many; cdr3_aa: CASSGATGSRYEQYF; cdr3_nt: TGTGCCAGCAGCGGGGCGACAGGGAGTAGGTACGAGCAGTACTTC
j_call: TRBJ1-4; v_call: TRBV12-3/TRBV12-4; d_call: TRBD1; clone_size: many; cdr3_aa: CASRTGTGLGGEKLFF; cdr3_nt: TGTGCCAGCAGAACCGGGACAGGGCTCGGTGGTGAAAAACTGTTTTTT
j_call: TRBJ2-1; v_call: TRBV9; d_call: TRBD2; clone_size: .; cdr3_aa: CASSPGLGANEQFF; cdr3_nt: TGTGCCAGCAGCCCCGGACTAGGGGCCAATGAGCAGTTCTTC
j_call: TRBJ2-3; v_call: TRBV20-1; d_call: .; clone_size: .; cdr3_aa: CSAKSSRGSTDTQYF; cdr3_nt: TGCAGTGCTAAGAGTAGTAGGGGAAGCACAGATACGCAGTATTTT
j_call: TRBJ2-5; v_call: TRBV10-3; d_call: TRBD1; clone_size: .; cdr3_aa: CAITVTGGGETQYF; cdr3_nt: TGTGCCATCACCGTAACAGGGGGTGGAGAGACCCAGTACTTC
j_call: TRBJ2-3; v_call: TRBV10-3; d_call: .; clone_size: few; cdr3_aa: CAISPENQDTQYF; cdr3_nt: TGTGCCATCAGTCCCGAAAACCAAGATACGCAGTATTTT
j_call: TRBJ1-6; v_call: TRBV7-2; d_call: .; clone_size: .; cdr3_aa: CASSLTLRQGPPLHF; cdr3_nt: TGTGCCAGCAGCTTAACTCTTAGGCAGGGACCACCCCTCCACTTT
j_call: TRBJ2-7; v_call: TRBV20-1; d_call: .; clone_size: few; cdr3_aa: CSASRVSQYF; cdr3_nt: TGCAGTGCTAGCAGGGTTTCGCAGTACTTC
j_call: TRBJ2-3; v_call: TRBV20-1; d_call: TRBD2; clone_size: few; cdr3_aa: CSAHSGNTDTQYF; cdr3_nt: TGCAGTGCTCATAGCGGGAACACAGATACGCAGTATTTT
j_call: TRBJ1-5; v_call: TRBV12-3/TRBV12-4; d_call: .; clone_size: many; cdr3_aa: CASSLGVRQPQHF; cdr3_nt: TGTGCCAGCAGCTTAGGGGTTCGCCAGCCCCAGCATTTT
j_call: TRBJ1-1; v_call: TRBV20-1; d_call: .; clone_size: .; cdr3_aa: CSAYTGYTEAFF; cdr3_nt: TGCAGTGCTTATACAGGGTATACTGAAGCTTTCTTT
j_call: TRBJ2-5; v_call: TRBV7-2; d_call: .; clone_size: .; cdr3_aa: CASSQSRTKRQETQYF; cdr3_nt: TGTGCCAGCAGCCAGAGCCGGACCAAGCGGCAAGAGACCCAGTACTTC
j_call: TRBJ2-3; v_call: TRBV20-1; d_call: .; clone_size: .; cdr3_aa: CSARDAGASGTQYF; cdr3_nt: TGCAGTGCTAGAGACGCGGGGGCCAGCGGTACGCAGTATTTT
j_call: TRBJ1-3; v_call: TRBV5-1; d_call: .; clone_size: few; cdr3_aa: CASSNEGPGNTIYF; cdr3_nt: TGCGCCAGCAGTAATGAGGGACCAGGAAACACCATATATTTT
j_call: TRBJ2-3; v_call: TRBV7-3; d_call: .; clone_size: many; cdr3_aa: CASSPGTGVSTDTQYF; cdr3_nt: TGTGCCAGCAGCCCAGGGACGGGCGTTAGCACAGATACGCAGTATTTT
j_call: TRBJ2-3; v_call: TRBV4-2; d_call: .; clone_size: many; cdr3_aa: CASSQDLDTQYF; cdr3_nt: TGTGCCAGCAGCCAAGATTTAGATACGCAGTATTTT
j_call: TRBJ1-1; v_call: TRBV20-1; d_call: TRBD1; clone_size: few; cdr3_aa: CSARRIVGQGWDTEAFF; cdr3_nt: TGCAGTGCTAGAAGGATCGTCGGACAGGGGTGGGACACTGAAGCTTTCTTT
j_call: TRBJ1-1; v_call: TRBV7-9; d_call: .; clone_size: few; cdr3_aa: CASSLVSGVDTEAFF; cdr3_nt: TGTGCCAGCAGCTTAGTTTCCGGGGTAGACACTGAAGCTTTCTTT
j_call: TRBJ2-4; v_call: TRBV11-2; d_call: .; clone_size: .; cdr3_aa: CASSRGTFEYF; cdr3_nt: TGTGCCAGCTCACGAGGGACCTTCGAGTACTTC
j_call: TRBJ2-7; v_call: TRBV20-1; d_call: TRBD2; clone_size: few; cdr3_aa: CSAAGGLANSHEQYF; cdr3_nt: TGCAGTGCCGCGGGAGGACTAGCAAACAGCCACGAGCAGTACTTC
j_call: TRBJ2-7; v_call: TRBV27; d_call: .; clone_size: .; cdr3_aa: CASSPYRRDEQYF; cdr3_nt: TGTGCCAGCAGCCCATACCGGAGGGACGAGCAGTACTTC
j_call: TRBJ1-3; v_call: TRBV12-3/TRBV12-4; d_call: .; clone_size: .; cdr3_aa: CASSLISGNTIYF; cdr3_nt: TGTGCCAGCAGTTTAATCTCTGGAAACACCATATATTTT
j_call: TRBJ2-7; v_call: TRBV3-1; d_call: .; clone_size: few; cdr3_aa: CASSRAGVLDGAYEQYF; cdr3_nt: TGTGCCAGCAGCCGGGCCGGAGTCTTGGACGGAGCCTACGAGCAGTACTTC
j_call: TRBJ2-3; v_call: TRBV10-3; d_call: TRBD2; clone_size: few; cdr3_aa: CAISELAGASTDTQYF; cdr3_nt: TGTGCCATCAGTGAACTAGCGGGGGCTAGCACAGATACGCAGTATTTT
j_call: TRBJ2-1; v_call: TRBV20-1; d_call: .; clone_size: many; cdr3_aa: CSAPRLVGNEQFF; cdr3_nt: TGCAGTGCTCCACGATTAGTAGGCAATGAGCAGTTCTTC
j_call: TRBJ1-5; v_call: TRBV12-3/TRBV12-4; d_call: .; clone_size: many; cdr3_aa: CASSFRRDQPQHF; cdr3_nt: TGTGCCAGCAGCTTCCGGAGGGATCAGCCCCAGCATTTT
j_call: TRBJ2-1; v_call: TRBV5-5; d_call: TRBD2; clone_size: many; cdr3_aa: CASSLKRGHNEQFF; cdr3_nt: TGTGCCAGCAGCTTGAAGCGGGGCCACAATGAGCAGTTCTTC
j_call: TRBJ1-6; v_call: TRBV4-1; d_call: .; clone_size: .; cdr3_aa: CASSQEGSSYNSPLHF; cdr3_nt: TGCGCCAGCAGCCAAGAGGGGAGCTCCTATAATTCACCCCTCCACTTT
j_call: TRBJ1-2; v_call: TRBV28; d_call: .; clone_size: few; cdr3_aa: CASSPQIRDGYGYTF; cdr3_nt: TGTGCCAGCAGCCCCCAAATCAGGGACGGCTATGGCTACACCTTC
j_call: TRBJ2-6; v_call: TRBV6-2/TRBV6-3; d_call: .; clone_size: .; cdr3_aa: CASLGVSGANVLTF; cdr3_nt: TGTGCCAGCCTTGGGGTTTCCGGGGCCAACGTCCTGACTTTC
j_call: TRBJ2-7; v_call: TRBV7-2; d_call: .; clone_size: few; cdr3_aa: CASSYTRTGVYEQYF; cdr3_nt: TGTGCCAGCAGCTATACTAGGACGGGCGTCTACGAGCAGTACTTC
j_call: TRBJ2-5; v_call: TRBV20-1; d_call: .; clone_size: few; cdr3_aa: CSAARAGHQETQYF; cdr3_nt: TGCAGTGCCGCCCGGGCAGGGCATCAAGAGACCCAGTACTTC
j_call: TRBJ2-2; v_call: TRBV28; d_call: TRBD1; clone_size: .; cdr3_aa: CASKGFRRDRGVLSGELFF; cdr3_nt: TGTGCCAGTAAGGGCTTCCGCCGGGACAGGGGGGTCCTGTCCGGGGAGCTGTTTTTT
j_call: TRBJ2-7; v_call: TRBV7-2; d_call: .; clone_size: .; cdr3_aa: CASSPSSKSEQYF; cdr3_nt: TGTGCCAGCAGCCCCTCATCGAAGTCCGAGCAGTACTTC
j_call: TRBJ2-1; v_call: TRBV5-1; d_call: .; clone_size: .; cdr3_aa: CASSLSAQTYNEQFF; cdr3_nt: TGCGCCAGCAGCTTGTCGGCACAGACATACAATGAGCAGTTCTTC
j_call: TRBJ2-3; v_call: TRBV29-1; d_call: TRBD1; clone_size: many; cdr3_aa: CSVQPGQSTDTQYF; cdr3_nt: TGCAGCGTTCAACCGGGACAGAGCACAGATACGCAGTATTTT
j_call: TRBJ1-6; v_call: TRBV5-1; d_call: .; clone_size: .; cdr3_aa: CASSFTDRRRNSPLHF; cdr3_nt: TGCGCCAGCAGCTTCACAGACAGGAGAAGAAATTCACCCCTCCACTTT
j_call: TRBJ1-2; v_call: TRBV6-5; d_call: .; clone_size: .; cdr3_aa: CASSYSGGRLSGYTF; cdr3_nt: TGTGCCAGCAGTTACTCAGGGGGGCGCTTATCCGGCTACACCTTC
j_call: TRBJ2-1; v_call: TRBV12-3/TRBV12-4; d_call: .; clone_size: many; cdr3_aa: CASSLEALSYNEQFF; cdr3_nt: TGTGCCAGCAGTTTAGAAGCTTTGTCCTACAATGAGCAGTTCTTC
j_call: TRBJ2-3; v_call: TRBV5-1; d_call: TRBD1; clone_size: .; cdr3_aa: CASSLGQGTGTDTQYF; cdr3_nt: TGCGCCAGCAGCTTGGGCCAAGGGACAGGGACAGATACGCAGTATTTT
j_call: TRBJ2-4; v_call: TRBV2; d_call: TRBD2; clone_size: many; cdr3_aa: CASSESWLAEKNIQYF; cdr3_nt: TGTGCCAGCAGTGAATCTTGGCTAGCGGAAAAAAACATTCAGTACTTC
j_call: TRBJ2-3; v_call: TRBV10-3; d_call: TRBD2; clone_size: few; cdr3_aa: CAIRDRSGRSGTDTQYF; cdr3_nt: TGTGCCATCAGGGACCGTAGCGGGAGAAGTGGCACAGATACGCAGTATTTT